Listed below are T cell receptor beta chains from one sample, sequenced in a study of spatial heterogeneity in lung cancer. TCRdb processed the 5' RACE reads anew with MiXCR; each CDR3 protein has one entry. The profile shows tens of thousands of distinct CDR3 sequences, 6.5% to 9.5% of them singletons. The sequencing used PBMCs, collected at surgery. The receptors come from a male donor with early-stage non-small cell lung cancer. Both conserved end residues are trimmed from each CDR3. Each record gives: V gene, D gene, CDR3 protein. A D gene is named only where the DNA matches it firmly.

TRBV7-8 TRBD2 ASSSKLAGGLPDTQY
TRBV7-9 TRBD2 ASSILRSGGRTDTQY
TRBV10-3 NA AISHGRVPRELF
TRBV10-3 NA AIGQNTDTQY
TRBV11-2 TRBD1 ASSSWDRANYGYT
TRBV12-3/TRBV12-4 NA ASSLRGSSYNEQF
TRBV6-2/TRBV6-3 NA ASSGRYSNQPQH
TRBV4-3 TRBD1 ASSQGTGQTQGAQH
TRBV11-2 TRBD1 ASSLPGLGRGRNTEAF
TRBV30 TRBD2 AWKSKGLAITDTQY
TRBV29-1 NA STLPGYT
TRBV7-2 NA ASSHTEAF
TRBV30 TRBD1 AWSAGGTGDQETQY
TRBV7-2 TRBD2 ASSGRLAGGGNEQF
TRBV24-1 TRBD2 ATSDGTSGVDGTDTQY
TRBV27 NA ASSFKREQF
TRBV5-5 TRBD1 ASSLARDRGGYGYT
TRBV29-1 TRBD1 SVLDRGLETQY
TRBV7-2 NA ASRGSGRPYYEQY
TRBV27 NA ASSFFALGTDTQY
TRBV12-3/TRBV12-4 NA ASGAGANMWGEAF
TRBV30 NA AWSVQEGLEAF
TRBV12-3/TRBV12-4 NA ASSWTPTDTQY
TRBV2 NA ASSEPEGGDEQF
TRBV7-6 NA ASSSGVPLNEAF
TRBV27 NA ASSSSGVHEQF
TRBV27 TRBD1 ASSLAGQGYNEQF
TRBV7-8 TRBD1 ASSQDRGISEAF
TRBV11-3 TRBD1 ASSFGQGASRNTEAF
TRBV6-2/TRBV6-3 TRBD2 ASSYEGTSGRGPDTQY
TRBV5-1 NA ASKRGPGSSDTGELF
TRBV15 NA ATSRANMPPNTGELF
TRBV7-3 NA ASSLTAPPRNTIY